Here is one T cell receptor (beta chain) with its context. The antigen it binds to is not known. No per-base quality is available; no much larger clone lies one base away. This specimen comes from a study of CD8 T cells in ankylosing spondylitis (dated by TCRdb to between 2016 and 2019). A note on the overall study: The study set out to find disease-linked TCR variants by profiling T cell receptor beta repertoires in ankylosing spondylitis patients and healthy donors. The whole study cohort included over 85 healthy donors and around 25 ankylosing spondylitis patients. Peripheral blood was sampled, and synovial fluid was also collected from ankylosing spondylitis patients.

General study outcomes and caveats: The disease-linked clones were reported as significantly enriched in matched synovial fluid samples from ankylosing spondylitis patients. A TCR beta motif made up of roughly eight highly homologous amino acid variants appeared to be characteristic of blood from ankylosing spondylitis patients. The disease-linked clones showed a CD8+ phenotype and occurred at relatively low frequencies in peripheral blood. Some of the motif variants had been reported before in the synovial fluid and blood of reactive arthritis patients, a finding that suggests common disease-initiation mechanisms.

Sequencing took place on an Illumina HiSeq 2500. Quantitative 5'-RACE with molecular barcodes was used to prepare TCR beta libraries. Concerning the study's data processing: A new computational method, built on a probabilistic model of VDJ rearrangement, was used to identify disease-linked TCR variants. TCRdb itself trimmed the public reads at Q25 with fastp, ran MiXCR and retained productive beta chains. Under each unique CDR3 protein, matching rows form one entry showing the most common genes and DNA. The V and J calls reflect TCRdb's pipeline rather than the authors' work. This sample has 380,000 or so distinct CDR3 sequences in its table, and about 20% of those were observed once. Of the sample, under 15% is held by the ten largest clones. Inclusive of the bounding cysteine and phenylalanine, the CDR3 is 16 residues long. Just the 48-base CDR3 DNA is kept, in frame starting at base 1.

Sequencing was done on a sample of blood, either unsorted or a sorted T cell fraction (not recorded which). This sequence originates from a male donor with ankylosing spondylitis or in good health (not recorded which). This sequence uses TRBV21-1 and TRBJ1-5; the table's D gene call, TRBD1, was not cross checked with the DNA. TRBV21-1 is a pseudogene locus. The sequenced DNA is TGTGCCAGCAGCAAAGTTCGGACAGGTCCCTTTCGGCCCCAGCATTTT. It translates to CASSKVRTGPFRPQHF.